The present entry profiles one T cell receptor (beta chain) with its context. A multiplex PCR was run with 60 Vbeta primers and 13 Jbeta primers. Here immunoSEQ multiplex PCR was the method, and the copy in TCRdb shows in-frame clones only, minus some. The sample consists of 180,000 or so clones, approximately 82% of them appearing once. These data come from a study of cytomegalovirus exposure and HLA in healthy donors. Losses at the gene ends were 1 base for V and 4 bases for J; bases not matched to a gene: 2. The CDR3 spans 16 residues. The germline gives CDR1 SGHVS, CDR2 FNYEAQ. Participants comprised healthy donors of bone marrow.

The sequence derives from a woman aged 40 to 50 in good health and CMV-seropositive. This sequence joins TRBV7-6 and TRBJ2-3; 13 bases fit TRBD2. The specimen was PBMCs. The CDR3 protein is CASSLGLAGGPDTQYF. The CDR3 coding sequence is TGTGCCAGCAGCTTAGGACTAGCGGGAGGTCCAGATACGCAGTATTTT.